This T cell receptor (beta chain) is drawn from a study of cytomegalovirus exposure and HLA in healthy donors. Study outcomes and limitations: CMV serostatus was the only immune exposure information that was available. Later work associated roughly 17,000 TCR beta sequences with HLA alleles at 0.05 false discovery rate.

In regard to this clone: Antigen unknown.

This CDR3 has 13 amino acids. V was trimmed by 5 bases and J by 8 bases, leaving 15 bases between them. Germline loops: CDR1 SGHVS, CDR2 FQNEAQ. Both 60 Vbeta primers and 13 Jbeta primers went into the PCR. Original data processing: In a later analysis, of around 80 million unique beta chains, some 10 million appeared in at least two donors. Profiled with immunoSEQ multiplex PCR; TCRdb holds only in-frame clones, not every one. The V and J calls and clone size were taken over from that table, and D and trimming were inferred from the DNA. The data contain 150,000 or so clones, roughly 82% of them singletons.

This TCR came from a man between 50 and 59 years old in good health and CMV-seropositive. The chain links TRBV7-8 to TRBJ1-2, with D possibly matching TRBD1 (5 bases). The sample comprised PBMCs. The DNA for the CDR3 is TGTGCCAGCAGCCCCCGGGACGGGAGGGGCTACACCTTC. Amino acids: CASSPRDGRGYTF.